This T cell receptor beta chain is drawn from a study of blood T cell repertoires in COVID-19. Study as a whole: Some COVID-19 samples were acute and others convalescent; all came from the United States, Italy and Spain.

This table comes from immunoSEQ multiplex PCR, and its TCRdb copy is limited to in-frame clones, with some not included. The table includes around 250,000 clones, approximately 87% detected once. The CDR3 consists of 15 residues. Germline V gene sequence: CDR1 LNHNV, CDR2 YYDKDF (reference sequence). Trimming removed 4 bases from V and 4 bases from J, with 13 bases in between. Sequenced material: peripheral blood. The chain uses TRBV15 and TRBJ2-2, with TRBD2 as a possible D gene (5 bases). The receptor's source is a man between 60 and 75 years old with acute or convalescent COVID-19. The CDR3 is CATSTSVEGTGELFF. The CDR3 region has the DNA TGTGCCACCAGCACCTCCGTAGAGGGCACCGGGGAGCTGTTTTTT.